Listed here are 12 T cell receptor beta chains from one sample, sequenced in a study of shared clonotypes between healthy human individuals. Generated by immunoSEQ multiplex PCR, the TCRdb table keeps only in-frame clones and is missing some. The sample includes approximately 2,300,000 clones, just under 95% of them seen just once. The sample was naive CD4+ T cells from PBMCs. Noted subset: CD45RA+ positively selected. The receptors here all came from a man aged 18 to 30 in good health. Some clones in this sample may be carry-over from other donors' samples.

Comment on this clone: This sample includes further DNA sequences coding for the same CDR3. The chain uses TRBV28 and TRBJ1-2; TRBD1 might be the D (6 bases). Trimming pared 1 base from V and 3 bases from J, leaving 9 bases between. This CDR3 is 14 amino acids long. Per germline, CDR1 MDHEN and CDR2 SYDVKM. The CDR3 sequence is CASSLYRVDYGYTF. Written as DNA, the CDR3 is TGTGCCAGCAGTTTATACAGGGTGGACTATGGCTACACCTTC.

The gene calls are TRBV25-1 and TRBJ2-2; D perhaps matches TRBD2 (5 bases). Germline V gene data show CDR1 as MGHDK and CDR2 as SYGVNS. With 1 base removed from V and 3 bases from J, the gap between germline ends came to 6 bases. This CDR3 is 14 amino acids long. CDR3 amino acids: CASSEWRDTGELFF. CDR3 bases: TGTGCCAGCAGTGAATGGCGGGACACCGGGGAGCTGTTTTTT.

J is TRBJ2-7 and V is TRBV30; D not resolved. The CDR3 is 16 amino acids. Germline V gene data show CDR1 as GTSNPN and CDR2 as SVGIG (reference sequence). Trimming cost V 4 bases and J 0 bases, with 19 bases left between them. CDR3 sequence reads: CAWTNRLSGYSYEQYF. The CDR3, as DNA: TGTGCCTGGACCAATAGGTTATCCGGTTACTCCTACGAGCAGTACTTC. The entire variable domain, with the rest obtained from reference TRBV30 and TRBJ2-7, is as follows: SQTIHQWPATLVQPVGSPLSLECTVEGTSNPNLYWYRQAAGRGLQLLFYSVGIGQISSEVPQNLSASRPQDRQFILSSKKLLLSDSGFYLCAWTNRLSGYSYEQYFGPGTRLTVT.

This clone was detected once. This chain links TRBV7-9 with TRBJ2-7; D is perhaps TRBD1 (6 bases). Germline assignment: CDR1 SEHNR and CDR2 FQNEAQ (reference sequence). This CDR3 has 14 residues. V was trimmed by 5 bases and J by 6 bases, leaving 17 bases between them. The CDR3 spells CASSQEGVKSEQYF. CDR3 bases: TGTGCCAGCAGCCAAGAGGGGGTAAAAAGCGAGCAGTACTTC.

The chain links TRBV15 to TRBJ2-2; possible D gene TRBD1, 6 bases. The CDR3 spans 18 residues. Germline CDR1 reads LNHNV; CDR2 reads YYDKDF (reference sequence). V lost 0 bases to trimming and J lost 4 bases, with 18 bases between them. For the CDR3, the DNA is TGTGCCACCAGCAGAGATAGGACAGAAGCGGCTAGCACCGGGGAGCTGTTTTTT. Translated: CATSRDRTEAASTGELFF.

V gene TRBV27 combines with J gene TRBJ1-5; D possibly corresponds to TRBD1 (6 bases). Per the germline V gene, CDR1 is MNHEY and CDR2 is SMNVEV (reference sequence). The germline V and J ends were trimmed by 9 bases and 8 bases, with 14 bases remaining between them. This CDR3 spans 12 amino acids. The CDR3 DNA is TGTGCCAGTAGGGGGTCTCCCAAGCCCCAGCATTTT. Amino acids: CASRGSPKPQHF.

The rearrangement uses TRBV19 and TRBJ1-2, with TRBD1 matching over 9 bases. The CDR3 is 15 amino acids. V gave up 5 bases and J gave up 4 bases; unmatched junction bases: 8. The germline V gene encodes CDR1 LNHDA and CDR2 SQIVND (reference sequence). The CDR3 loop reads CASSWREQGAYGYTF. CDR3 bases: TGTGCCAGTAGTTGGCGAGAACAGGGGGCCTATGGCTACACCTTC.

The chain is built from TRBV5-1 and TRBJ2-7; possibly TRBD2 for D (5 bases). V lost 2 bases and J 8 bases, leaving 11 bases between the germline ends. The germline V gene has CDR1 SGHRS and CDR2 YFSETQ. The CDR3 has 12 amino acids. The CDR3: CASSLEETKQYF. CDR3 bases: TGCGCCAGCAGCTTAGAGGAGACTAAGCAGTACTTC. The entire variable domain, with the rest obtained from reference TRBV5-1 and TRBJ2-7, is as follows: KAGVTQTPRYLIKTRGQQVTLSCSPISGHRSVSWYQQTPGQGLQFLFEYFSETQRNKGNFPGRFSGRQFSNSRSEMNVSTLELGDSALYLCASSLEETKQYFGPGTRLTVT.

In this sample, this clone turned up once. J is TRBJ2-2 and V is TRBV7-7; 10 bases are a match to TRBD2. The V segment lost 5 bases and the J segment 3 bases; nucleotides outside the gene matches: 6. The germline gives CDR1 SSHAT, CDR2 FNYEAQ (reference sequence). There are 16 residues in the CDR3. The CDR3 coding sequence is TGTGCCAGCAGCCCCCTCAGCGGGGGGGACACCGGGGAGCTGTTTTTT. Protein: CASSPLSGGDTGELFF.

The chain carries TRBV6-6 and TRBJ1-5; the D gene is possibly TRBD1 (6 bases). The CDR3 has 16 residues. Trimming took off 5 bases at V and 2 bases at J, with 16 bases between the two ends. The germline V gene has CDR1 MNHNY and CDR2 SVGAGI (reference sequence). CDR3 in DNA: TGTGCCAGCAGTCAGACCAGGGGAGGGGGCAATCAGCCCCAGCATTTT. Encoded protein: CASSQTRGGGNQPQHF.

The V gene is TRBV28, the J gene TRBJ1-4, with D hard to call. V was cut by 6 bases and J by 10 bases, with 9 bases left in between. The length of the CDR3 is 11 residues. CDR1 is MDHEN, CDR2 SYDVKM, per germline. The CDR3 here is CASSPMGKLFF. DNA for the CDR3: TGTGCCAGCAGCCCGATGGGAAAACTGTTTTTT. Supplemented by reference TRBV28 and TRBJ1-4, the full variable domain reads DVKVTQSSRYLVKRTGEKVFLECVQDMDHENMFWYRQDPGLGLRLIYFSYDVKMKEKGDIPEGYSVSREKKERFSLILESASTNQTSMYLCASSPMGKLFFGSGTQLSVL.

The chain combines TRBV25-1 with TRBJ2-1, with D possibly being TRBD1 (6 bases). The length of the CDR3 is 15 residues. Germline V gene data show CDR1 as MGHDK and CDR2 as SYGVNS. Trimming stripped 5 bases from V and 4 bases from J, with 15 bases between. This chain's CDR3 is CASSNTQGVYNEQFF. The CDR3 DNA follows: TGTGCCAGCAGTAACACACAGGGCGTGTACAATGAGCAGTTCTTC.